This T cell receptor (beta chain) was documented in a study of T cell repertoires in cytomegalovirus infection. Study-wide background: Used in the study were CMV epitopes, some recently identified and HLA-C-restricted, others well-studied and HLA-B-restricted.

To note about this clonotype: The target antigen is unknown.

Study-level findings and limits: Cumulative public TCR beta family frequency identified CMV carriers with the relevant HLA. HLA-C-restricted, CMV-specific TCR beta clonotypes were dominant ex vivo.

The CDR3 totals 14 residues. Germline V gives CDR1 WNHNN, CDR2 SYGVQD (reference sequence). V was trimmed by 0 bases and J by 9 bases, leaving 11 bases between them. TCRdb redid the calling of the reads with MiXCR, one entry per CDR3 protein. The data show 570,000 or so distinct CDR3 sequences, 35% to 50% seen once. This receptor was obtained from a human donor in good health (CMV status not recorded). Some clones in this sample may be carry-over from other donors' samples. Sequenced here: cultured PBMCs, sampled from culture after CMV antigen stimulation. V and J are TRBV10-1 and TRBJ2-2; D gene ambiguous. CDR3 sequence: CASSESEAQRELFF. CDR3 sequence (DNA): TGCGCCAGCAGTGAGTCCGAGGCTCAACGGGAGCTGTTTTTT.